The source of this T cell receptor (beta chain) is a study of Tregs in tolerant kidney transplant recipients. Produced via immunoSEQ multiplex PCR; TCRdb's table is partial and in-frame only. Of about 78,000 clones detected, under 95% appear once; the ten largest clones hold 0.34%. This CDR3 is built from 12 residues. The V end was cut by 6 bases, the J end by 5 bases, with 10 bases between. Germline values: CDR1 MNHNY, CDR2 SVGAGI (reference sequence). The chain links TRBV6-6 to TRBJ2-5, with D unresolved. The input for sequencing was Tregs from blood, taken before the transplant. The receptor was isolated from a human donor who received a combined kidney and bone marrow transplant. The CDR3, as DNA: TGTGCCAGCAGGGGGTATGGGGAGACCCAGTACTTC. Translation: CASRGYGETQYF.